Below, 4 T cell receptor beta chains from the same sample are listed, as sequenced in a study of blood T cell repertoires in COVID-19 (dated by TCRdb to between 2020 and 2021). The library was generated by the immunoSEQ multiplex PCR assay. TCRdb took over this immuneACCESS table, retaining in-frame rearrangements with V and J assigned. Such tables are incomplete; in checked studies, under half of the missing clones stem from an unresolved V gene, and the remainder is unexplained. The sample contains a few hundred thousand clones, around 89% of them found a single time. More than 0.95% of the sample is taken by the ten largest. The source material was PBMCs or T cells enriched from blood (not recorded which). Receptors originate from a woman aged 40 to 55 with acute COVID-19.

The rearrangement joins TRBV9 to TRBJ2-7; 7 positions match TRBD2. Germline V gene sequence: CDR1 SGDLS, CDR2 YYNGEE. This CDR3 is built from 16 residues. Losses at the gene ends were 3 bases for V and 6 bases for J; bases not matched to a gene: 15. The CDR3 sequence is CASSEPPSGAPPEQYF. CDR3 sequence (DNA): TGTGCCAGCAGCGAGCCCCCCAGCGGGGCACCCCCCGAGCAGTACTTC.

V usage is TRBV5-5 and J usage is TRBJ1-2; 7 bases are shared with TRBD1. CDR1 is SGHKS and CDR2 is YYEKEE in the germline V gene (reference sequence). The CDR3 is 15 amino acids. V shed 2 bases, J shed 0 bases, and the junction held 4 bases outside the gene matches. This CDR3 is CASSFGDRTNYGYTF. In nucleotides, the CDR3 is TGTGCCAGCAGCTTCGGGGACAGAACTAACTATGGCTACACCTTC.

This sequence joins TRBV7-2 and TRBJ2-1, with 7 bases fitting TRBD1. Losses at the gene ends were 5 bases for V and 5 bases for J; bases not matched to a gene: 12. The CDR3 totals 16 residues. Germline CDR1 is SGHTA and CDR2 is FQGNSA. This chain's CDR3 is CASSTQTGLSNNEQFF. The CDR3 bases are TGTGCCAGCAGCACACAGACAGGGTTATCAAACAATGAGCAGTTCTTC.

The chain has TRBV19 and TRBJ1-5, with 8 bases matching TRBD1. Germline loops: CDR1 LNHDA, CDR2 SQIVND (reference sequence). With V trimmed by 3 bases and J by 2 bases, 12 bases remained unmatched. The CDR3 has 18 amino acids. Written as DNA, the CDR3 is TGTGCCAGTAGTATGGATAGAACAGGGGGACGGGGCAATCAGCCCCAGCATTTT. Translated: CASSMDRTGGRGNQPQHF.